The 6 T cell receptor beta chains reported below all come from one sample, sequenced in a study of cytotoxic CD8 clonotypes in ibrutinib-treated CLL. TCRdb's copy holds only in-frame clones and misses some; the assay was immunoSEQ multiplex PCR. The sample has 250,000 to 350,000 clones, 76% seen once; the top ten hold around 5.1%. Sequences were derived from PBMCs, sampled at disease progression, from a patient treated with ibrutinib. The receptors come from a human donor with chronic lymphocytic leukemia.

This chain connects TRBV15 to TRBJ2-5, with D possibly being TRBD2 (6 bases). Germline V gives CDR1 LNHNV, CDR2 YYDKDF (reference sequence). Trimming cost V 5 bases and J 4 bases, with 14 bases left between them. The CDR3 is made up of 14 amino acids. CDR3 in amino acids: CATSQGGAGETQYF. The CDR3, as DNA: TGTGCCACCAGCCAAGGCGGGGCCGGAGAGACCCAGTACTTC. Together with reference TRBV15 and TRBJ2-5, the CDR3 gives the full variable domain: DAMVIQNPRYQVTQFGKPVTLSCSQTLNHNVMYWYQQKSSQAPKLLFHYYDKDFNNEADTPDNFQSRRPNTSFCFLDIRSPGLGDTAMYLCATSQGGAGETQYFGPGTRLLVL.

J is TRBJ1-1 and V is TRBV5-1; weak D call: TRBD1 (5 bases). CDR1 is SGHRS, CDR2 YFSETQ, per germline. V was pared by 4 bases and J by 0 bases, with 7 bases between. The CDR3 length is 13 residues. The CDR3, as DNA: TGCGCCAGCAGCCCCAGGGTGAACACTGAAGCTTTCTTT. Its protein product is CASSPRVNTEAFF.

The sample holds a few counts of this clone. The V gene is TRBV9, the J gene TRBJ2-7; 11 nucleotides agree with TRBD2. The CDR3 has 15 amino acids. V gave up 3 bases and J gave up 4 bases; unmatched junction bases: 6. Looked up from germline, CDR1 is SGDLS and CDR2 is YYNGEE. DNA of the CDR3: TGTGCCAGCAGCGAGCAGACTAGCGGGATGTACGAGCAGTACTTC. Protein sequence: CASSEQTSGMYEQYF.

The rearrangement uses TRBV25-1 and TRBJ2-5; 7 bases line up with TRBD1. J lost 5 bases, V lost 3 bases, and 6 bases had no gene match. The germline V gene has CDR1 MGHDK and CDR2 SYGVNS. The CDR3 has 14 residues. In DNA form, the CDR3 reads TGTGCCAGCAGTGACCCCGGACAGGTGGAGACCCAGTACTTC. Encoded protein: CASSDPGQVETQYF.

This clone was seen a handful of times. CDR3 DNA: TGTGCCAGCAAGGAAATGGGACTAGGAGCCTACGAGCAGTACTTC. Amino acids: CASKEMGLGAYEQYF. The V gene is TRBV27, the J gene TRBJ2-7; 8 nucleotides align to TRBD2. Losses at the gene ends were 7 bases for V and 2 bases for J; bases not matched to a gene: 10. Germline V gives CDR1 MNHEY, CDR2 SMNVEV (reference sequence). The CDR3 runs to 15 residues.

This chain joins TRBV14 and TRBJ2-3; D unclear. Germline assignment: CDR1 SGHDN and CDR2 FVKESK. The length of the CDR3 is 11 residues. Trimming stripped 4 bases from V and 3 bases from J, with 2 bases between. The CDR3, as DNA: TGTGCCAGCAGCCGAACAGATACGCAGTATTTT. This sequence encodes CASSRTDTQYF.